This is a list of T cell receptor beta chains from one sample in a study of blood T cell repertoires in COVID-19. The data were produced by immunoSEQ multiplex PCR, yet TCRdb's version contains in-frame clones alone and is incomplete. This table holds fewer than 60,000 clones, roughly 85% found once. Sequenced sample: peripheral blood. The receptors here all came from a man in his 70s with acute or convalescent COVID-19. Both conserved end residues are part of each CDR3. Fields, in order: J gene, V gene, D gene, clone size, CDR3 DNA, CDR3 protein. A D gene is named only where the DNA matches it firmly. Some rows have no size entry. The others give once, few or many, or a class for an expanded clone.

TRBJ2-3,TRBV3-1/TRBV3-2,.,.,TGTGCCAGCATGGGGAACCAGCGGTCCACAGATACGCAGTATTTT,CASMGNQRSTDTQYF
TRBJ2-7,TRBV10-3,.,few,TGTGCCATATCCCTCCTGGCGACAGTAGGGGGTGAGCAGTACTTC,CAISLLATVGGEQYF
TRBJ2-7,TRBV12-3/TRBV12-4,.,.,TGTGCCAGCGCTGACTACCAAGGCTACGAGCAGTACTTC,CASADYQGYEQYF
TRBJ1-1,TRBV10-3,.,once,TGTGCCATCAGTGAGTCGAGGGAGGTTGCTTTCTTT,CAISESREVAFF
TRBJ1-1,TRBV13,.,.,TGTGCCAGCAGCACGAGGGTGGGGAACACTGAAGCTTTCTTT,CASSTRVGNTEAFF
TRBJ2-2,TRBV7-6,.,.,TGTGCCAGCAGCTCAGCAAACCAGGGTCCCGGGGAGCTGTTTTTT,CASSSANQGPGELFF
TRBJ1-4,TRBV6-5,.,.,TGTGCCAGCAGCCTGCTGGCGACACCTGAAAAACTGTTTTTT,CASSLLATPEKLFF
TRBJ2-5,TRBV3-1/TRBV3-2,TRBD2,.,TGTGCCAGCAGCCAGCTATTAGCGGGCTACCAAGAGACCCAGTACTTC,CASSQLLAGYQETQYF
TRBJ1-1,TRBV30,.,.,TGTGCCTGGAGCCTGGGCCTGTCGGACACTGAAGCTTTCTTT,CAWSLGLSDTEAFF
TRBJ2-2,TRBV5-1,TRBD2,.,TGCGCCAGCAGCACGGGACTAGCGGGGGGGCTTGGCACCGGGGAGCTGTTTTTT,CASSTGLAGGLGTGELFF
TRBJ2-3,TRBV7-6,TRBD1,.,TGTGCCAGCAGCTCCAGCGGAGGACAGGGTGGAGATACGCAGTATTTT,CASSSSGGQGGDTQYF
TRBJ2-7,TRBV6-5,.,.,TGTGCCAGCAGTTACTCGAAACTCCTAATCTACGAGCAGTACTTC,CASSYSKLLIYEQYF
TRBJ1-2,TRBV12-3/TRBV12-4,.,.,TGTGCCAGCAGTTTTGAGGCAGACTATGGCTACACCTTC,CASSFEADYGYTF
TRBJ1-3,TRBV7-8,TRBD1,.,TGTGCCAGCAGCTTCACCGGGACAGGGGGGCGATCTGGAAACACCATATATTTT,CASSFTGTGGRSGNTIYF
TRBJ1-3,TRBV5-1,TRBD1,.,TGCGCCAGCAGCTTGGTAGGGGGCAACTCTGGAAACACCATATATTTT,CASSLVGGNSGNTIYF
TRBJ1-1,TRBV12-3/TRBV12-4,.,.,TGTGCCAGCAGTGGAGCCCAGAGAGAAGCTTTCTTT,CASSGAQREAFF
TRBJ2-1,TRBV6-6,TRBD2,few,TGTGCCAGCAGTCCCCTAGCGGGGGGGATTAGCTCCTACAATGAGCAGTTCTTC,CASSPLAGGISSYNEQFF
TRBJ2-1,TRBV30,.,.,TGTGCCTGGAGTCGGGGAAGGGACAATGAGCAGTTCTTC,CAWSRGRDNEQFF
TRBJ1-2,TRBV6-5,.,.,TGTGCCAGCAGGGGGCAGGGTGGCGGCTACACCTTC,CASRGQGGGYTF
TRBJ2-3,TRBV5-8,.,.,TGTGCCAGCAGCCCGGGACTGAAGGAGTATTTT,CASSPGLKEYF
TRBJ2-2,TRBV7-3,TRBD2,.,TGTGCCAGCAGCTTATGGGCGGCGGGAGTCACCGGGGAGCTGTTTTTT,CASSLWAAGVTGELFF
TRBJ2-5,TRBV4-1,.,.,TGCGCCAGCAGCCAAGCCGGACAGACCCAAGAGACCCAGTACTTC,CASSQAGQTQETQYF
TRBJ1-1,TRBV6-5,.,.,TGTGCCAGCAGCTCGGGGATTTCAGGAGCTTTCTTT,CASSSGISGAFF
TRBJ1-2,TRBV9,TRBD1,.,TGTGCCAGCAGCGTAGGGACAGGGCTTGGCTACACCTTC,CASSVGTGLGYTF
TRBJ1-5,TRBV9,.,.,TGTGCCAGCAGCGTAGATGGGAGTCAGCCCCAGCATTTT,CASSVDGSQPQHF
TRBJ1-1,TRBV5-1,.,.,TGCGCCAGCAGCTTGAACAGGGTTTTGGGCACTGAAGCTTTCTTT,CASSLNRVLGTEAFF
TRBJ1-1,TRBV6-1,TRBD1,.,TGTGCCAGCAGTGGGACAGGGAGTGGGAAGAACACTGAAGCTTTCTTT,CASSGTGSGKNTEAFF
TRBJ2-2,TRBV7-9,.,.,TGTGCCAGCAGCCCGGACACGAACACCGGGGAGCTGTTTTTT,CASSPDTNTGELFF
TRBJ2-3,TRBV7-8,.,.,TGTGCCAGCAGCTCTACAGGGATACGGACAGATACGCAGTATTTT,CASSSTGIRTDTQYF
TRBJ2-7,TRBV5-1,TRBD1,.,TGCGCCAGCACCGAGGACAGGGGTGGGGAGCAGTACTTC,CASTEDRGGEQYF
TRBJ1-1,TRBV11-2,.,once,TGTGCCAGCAGCGATCAGGTATGGACTGAAGCTTTCTTT,CASSDQVWTEAFF
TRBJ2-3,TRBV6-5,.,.,TGTGCCAGCGCCCTTGACAGGACCACAGATACGCAGTATTTT,CASALDRTTDTQYF
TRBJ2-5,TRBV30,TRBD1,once,TGTGCCTGGAGACCCAGGGGGCAAGAGACCCAGTACTTC,CAWRPRGQETQYF
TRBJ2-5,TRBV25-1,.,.,TGTGCCAGCAGCCACAAAACCCTAAGACAGGCCCAAGAGTGGACCCAGTACTTC,CASSHKTLRQAQEWTQYF
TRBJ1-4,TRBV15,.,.,TGTGCCACCAGCAGGCAACAGGGCACTAATGAAAAACTGTTTTTT,CATSRQQGTNEKLFF
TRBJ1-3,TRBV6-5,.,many,TGTGCCAGCAGTTCCGTGGGGCCTCCTGGAAACACCATATATTTT,CASSSVGPPGNTIYF
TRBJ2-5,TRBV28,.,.,TGTGCCTTCGGCACGCTGGGCCCGATGGCCCGACGGGAGACCCAGTACTTC,CAFGTLGPMARRETQYF
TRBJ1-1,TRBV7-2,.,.,TGTGCCAGCAGCTTTTCGACAGGGAACACTGAAGCTTTCTTT,CASSFSTGNTEAFF
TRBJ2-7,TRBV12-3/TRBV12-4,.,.,TGTGCCAGCAGTTTGGGGCCTCGAGAGCAGTACTTC,CASSLGPREQYF
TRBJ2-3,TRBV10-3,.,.,TGTGCCATCAGTGAAAGGTCAGGAACGGGGGACGCGCAGTATTTT,CAISERSGTGDAQYF
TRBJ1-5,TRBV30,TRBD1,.,TGTGCCTGGAGTGGGGGGACAGGGGATCAGCCCCAGCATTTT,CAWSGGTGDQPQHF
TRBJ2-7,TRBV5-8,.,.,TGTGCCAGCAGCTTTCGTTCCTACGAGCAGTACTTC,CASSFRSYEQYF
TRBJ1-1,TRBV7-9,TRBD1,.,TGTGCCAGCAGCCGGTACGGGACAGGGGCCGCTGAAGCTTTCTTT,CASSRYGTGAAEAFF
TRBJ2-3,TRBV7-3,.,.,TGTGCCAGCAGCTTAAGCCCGGGAATAGATACGCAGTATTTT,CASSLSPGIDTQYF
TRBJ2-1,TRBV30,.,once,TGTGCCTGGAGTGTCAGGTCCGTGGGTGAGCAGTTCTTC,CAWSVRSVGEQFF
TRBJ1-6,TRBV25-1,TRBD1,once,TGTGCCAGCAGTGAATGGGGACAGGGAGGGGATTCACCCCTCCACTTT,CASSEWGQGGDSPLHF
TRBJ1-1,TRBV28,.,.,TGTGCCAGCAGTTCGCTGGGGCGTGGAGGGACTGAAGCTTTCTTT,CASSSLGRGGTEAFF
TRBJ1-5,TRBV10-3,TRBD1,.,TGTGCCGTCGGGACAGGGGTCAATCAGCCCCAGCATTTT,CAVGTGVNQPQHF
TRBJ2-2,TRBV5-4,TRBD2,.,TGTGCCAGCAGCGCCCCCGGGGGGATGAACACCGGGGAGCTGTTTTTT,CASSAPGGMNTGELFF
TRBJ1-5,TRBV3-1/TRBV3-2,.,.,TGTGCCAGCAGCCAAGATTCCGGGTATCAGCCCCAGCATTTT,CASSQDSGYQPQHF
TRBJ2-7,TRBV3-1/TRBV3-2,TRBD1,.,TGTGCCAGCAGCTCGACAGGGAACAGCGAGCAGTACTTC,CASSSTGNSEQYF